The T cell receptor (beta chain) described here comes from a study of CD8+ T cells in alopecia areata. For the study at large: Each day, treated patients took oral tofacitinib twice, at 5 to 10 mg per dose. The study's findings and limits: Mouse data revealed clearer TCR sharing than patient data did, a gap possibly tied to HLA. Normal scalp showed lower clonality than lesional scalp, especially alopecia totalis/universalis.

Isolated RNA was reverse transcribed into cDNA used as the sequencing template. The data were produced by immunoSEQ multiplex PCR, yet TCRdb's version contains in-frame clones alone and is incomplete. The data show more than 90,000 clones, around two fifths seen once. Sampling of alopecia areata patients yielded lesional scalp punch biopsies as well as peripheral blood. As regards this clone: Its antigen is not identified.

This CDR3 is 13 amino acids long. The germline V gene has CDR1 GTSNPN and CDR2 SVGIG (reference sequence). Trimming took off 4 bases at V and 6 bases at J, with 14 bases between the two ends. The receptor was derived from a human donor with alopecia areata. This rearrangement joins TRBV30 to TRBJ2-3, with TRBD1 as a possible D gene (5 bases). The sequencing sample was made of CD4+ T cells sorted from blood. The CDR3 sequence is CAWKWAQGDTQYF. CDR3 nucleotides: TGTGCCTGGAAGTGGGCGCAGGGCGATACGCAGTATTTT.